The rows below give T cell receptor beta chains drawn from one sample of a study of blood T cell repertoires in COVID-19. TCRdb's table, derived via immunoSEQ multiplex PCR, lists solely in-frame clones and lacks some. The profile shows 15,000 to 17,000 clones, 80% to 85% of them singletons. Sequenced material: peripheral blood. These receptors were collected from an elderly man with active or convalescent COVID-19. Both conserved end residues are trimmed from each CDR3. Clone size is stated in some rows and not others, as once, few, many or a class when expanded.

>few|11|TRBJ1-1|TRBV12-3/TRBV12-4
ASITTGGTEAF
>NA|13|TRBJ2-5|TRBV5-4
ASSFPGTRQETQY
>NA|11|TRBJ2-4|TRBV3-1/TRBV3-2
ASSSGSKNIQY
>NA|11|TRBJ2-7|TRBV6-5
ASSVAESYEQY
>large|14|TRBJ2-3|TRBV7-2
ASSLGELADTDTQY
>NA|14|TRBJ2-3|TRBV9
ASSVGVSGSTDTQY
>NA|12|TRBJ1-1|TRBV3-1/TRBV3-2
ASSNIRGGTEAF
>NA|14|TRBJ2-2|TRBV18
ASSPRQIRDTGELF
>NA|13|TRBJ1-4|TRBV4-1
ASSQGAGFNEKLF
>once|12|TRBJ1-1|TRBV3-1/TRBV3-2
ASSQARVNTEAF
>NA|15|TRBJ2-3|TRBV5-1
ASSFPRTSGGSDTQY
>NA|13|TRBJ2-5|TRBV9
ASSGRLAGGETQY
>NA|10|TRBJ1-2|TRBV29-1
SVLGDAYGYT
>NA|14|TRBJ2-3|TRBV6-5
ASSYSGQEYTDTQY
>NA|11|TRBJ2-1|TRBV6-6
ASSRDTYNEQF
>NA|11|TRBJ1-3|TRBV11-3
ASSPGAGNTIY
>NA|13|TRBJ2-3|TRBV27
ASSPPGADTDTQY
>NA|15|TRBJ1-2|TRBV2
ASSPNGPAGGIYGYT
>NA|13|TRBJ2-5|TRBV5-1
ASIQSRGGQVTQY
>NA|12|TRBJ1-1|TRBV7-9
ASSLTGRGTEAF
>NA|15|TRBJ2-7|TRBV4-2
ASSQEVVGRGGYEQY
>few|13|TRBJ1-1|TRBV19
ASRVYRHQNTEAF
>NA|10|TRBJ2-7|TRBV4-1
ASSQVDRERS
>NA|11|TRBJ2-1|TRBV30
AWSTGVYNEQF
>NA|14|TRBJ1-6|TRBV14
ASSQGQTLLGSPLH
>NA|10|TRBJ1-5|TRBV6-5
ASRAGDQPQH
>NA|11|TRBJ2-1|TRBV9
ASSVGTANEQF
>NA|13|TRBJ2-3|TRBV11-2
ASSFASPSADTQY
>NA|13|TRBJ1-4|TRBV5-8
ASSLGLDSREKLF
>NA|12|TRBJ1-4|TRBV15
ATSSRQGGEKLF
>NA|13|TRBJ2-3|TRBV3-1/TRBV3-2
ASSQGGASTDTQY
>NA|14|TRBJ1-2|TRBV3-1/TRBV3-2
ASSSLPGAGVSGYT
>NA|11|TRBJ2-2|TRBV28
ASRSTGAGELF
>once|13|TRBJ2-7|TRBV24-1
ATSSWTGLTYEQY
>NA|13|TRBJ2-1|TRBV9
ASSVRDRTYNEQF
>few|12|TRBJ1-2|TRBV5-1
ASSLQGGNYGYT
>once|13|TRBJ1-1|TRBV7-9
ASSLGQGGDTEAF
>NA|12|TRBJ1-1|TRBV29-1
SVLNHRGDTEAF
>NA|12|TRBJ1-5|TRBV7-8
ASSLLGGDQPQH
>NA|13|TRBJ2-5|TRBV6-5
ASSYSLGGRRTQY
>NA|13|TRBJ1-6|TRBV4-1
ASNQLRDRNSPLH
>NA|14|TRBJ2-5|TRBV11-2
ASSLVAGGWGETQY
>once|12|TRBJ1-5|TRBV28
ASSLGGFNQPQH
>NA|13|TRBJ2-5|TRBV6-5
ASSHGLAGEETQY
>NA|13|TRBJ1-6|TRBV6-2/TRBV6-3
ASSYHEEGPRALH
>NA|11|TRBJ2-3|TRBV19
ASSIGVGQGQY
>NA|11|TRBJ1-2|TRBV29-1
SVDVGTGHGYT
>NA|17|TRBJ2-1|TRBV7-8
ASLPRGSVRGGFYNEQF
>NA|14|TRBJ1-1|TRBV4-1
ASSLARGAVDTEAF
>NA|13|TRBJ1-4|TRBV3-1/TRBV3-2
ASSLRRKASEKLF
>NA|14|TRBJ2-1|TRBV5-6
ASSLGTGISYNEQF
>medium-sized|14|TRBJ2-3|TRBV3-1/TRBV3-2
ASSPTRVRNTDTQY
>NA|15|TRBJ2-1|TRBV4-3
ASSPSSGGLPDREQF
>NA|14|TRBJ2-7|TRBV7-9
ASSFAGSLGSYEQY